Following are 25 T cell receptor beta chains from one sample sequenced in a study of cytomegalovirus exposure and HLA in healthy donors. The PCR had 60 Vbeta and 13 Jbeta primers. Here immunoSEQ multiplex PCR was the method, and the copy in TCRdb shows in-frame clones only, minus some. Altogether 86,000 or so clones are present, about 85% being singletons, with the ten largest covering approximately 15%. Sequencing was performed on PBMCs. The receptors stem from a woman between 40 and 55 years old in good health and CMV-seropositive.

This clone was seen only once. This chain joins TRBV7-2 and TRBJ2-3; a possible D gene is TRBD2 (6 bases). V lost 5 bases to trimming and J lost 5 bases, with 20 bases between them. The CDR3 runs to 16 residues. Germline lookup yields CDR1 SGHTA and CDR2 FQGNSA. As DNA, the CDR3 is TGTGCCAGCAGCCTCGGGGGTTCCCGTGGATTAGATACGCAGTATTTT. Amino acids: CASSLGGSRGLDTQYF. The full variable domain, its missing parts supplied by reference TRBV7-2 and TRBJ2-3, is GAGVSQSPSNKVTEKGKDVELRCDPISGHTALYWYRQSLGQGLEFLIYFQGNSAPDKSGLPSDRFSAERTGGSVSTLTIQRTQQEDSAVYLCASSLGGSRGLDTQYFGPGTRLTVL.

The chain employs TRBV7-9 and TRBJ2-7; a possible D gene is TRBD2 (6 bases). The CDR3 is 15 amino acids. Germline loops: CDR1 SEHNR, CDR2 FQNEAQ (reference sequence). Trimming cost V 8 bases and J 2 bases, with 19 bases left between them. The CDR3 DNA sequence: TGTGCCAGCGGGGGGATGGGGGTCCTAACCTACGAGCAGTACTTC. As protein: CASGGMGVLTYEQYF.

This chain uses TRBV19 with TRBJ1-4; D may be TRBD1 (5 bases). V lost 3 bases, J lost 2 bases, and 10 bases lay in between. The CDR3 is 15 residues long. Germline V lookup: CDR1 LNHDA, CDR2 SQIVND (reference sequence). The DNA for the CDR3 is TGTGCCAGTAGTATTCGGGGGATGACTAATGAAAAACTGTTTTTT. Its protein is CASSIRGMTNEKLFF.

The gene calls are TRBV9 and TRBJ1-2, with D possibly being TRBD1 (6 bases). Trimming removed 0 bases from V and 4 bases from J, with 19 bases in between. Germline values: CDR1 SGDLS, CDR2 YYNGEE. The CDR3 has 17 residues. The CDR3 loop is CASSVEVGGGTTYGYTF. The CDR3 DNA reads TGTGCCAGCAGCGTAGAGGTAGGGGGAGGGACCACCTATGGCTACACCTTC. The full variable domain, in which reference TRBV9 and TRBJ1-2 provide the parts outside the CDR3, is DSGVTQTPKHLITATGQRVTLRCSPRSGDLSVYWYQQSLDQGLQFLIQYYNGEERAKGNILERFSAQQFPDLHSELNLSSLELGDSALYFCASSVEVGGGTTYGYTFGSGTRLTVV.

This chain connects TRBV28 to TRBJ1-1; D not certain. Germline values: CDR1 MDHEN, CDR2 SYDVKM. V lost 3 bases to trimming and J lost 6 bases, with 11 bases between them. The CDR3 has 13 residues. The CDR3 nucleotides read TGTGCCAGCAGTTTGGGAGGGTACGCTGAAGCTTTCTTT. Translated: CASSLGGYAEAFF.

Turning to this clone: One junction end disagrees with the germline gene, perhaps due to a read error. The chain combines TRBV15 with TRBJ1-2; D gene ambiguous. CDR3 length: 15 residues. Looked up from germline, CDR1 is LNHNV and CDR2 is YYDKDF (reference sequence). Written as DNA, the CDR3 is TGTGCCACCAGCAGAGATAAGAGGGCACCAGGTACCCTAGCCTTC. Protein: CATSRDKRAPGTLAF. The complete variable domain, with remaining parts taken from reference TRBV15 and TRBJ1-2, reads DAMVIQNPRYQVTQFGKPVTLSCSQTLNHNVMYWYQQKSSQAPKLLFHYYDKDFNNEADTPDNFQSRRPNTSFCFLDIRSPGLGDTAMYLCATSRDKRAPGTLAFGSGTRLTVV.

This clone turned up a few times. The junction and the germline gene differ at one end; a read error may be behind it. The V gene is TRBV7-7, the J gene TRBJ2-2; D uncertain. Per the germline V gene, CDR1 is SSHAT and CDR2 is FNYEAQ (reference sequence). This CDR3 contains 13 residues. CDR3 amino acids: CASSETNTGELFF. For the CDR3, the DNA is TGTGCTAGCAGCGAGACTAACACCGGGGAGCTGTTTTTT.

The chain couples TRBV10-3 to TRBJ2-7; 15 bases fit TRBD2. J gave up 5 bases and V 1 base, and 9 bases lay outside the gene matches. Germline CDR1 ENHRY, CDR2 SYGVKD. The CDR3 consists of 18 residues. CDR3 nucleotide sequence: TGTGCCATCAGTGAGTTTTGGACTAGCGGGAGGGCCCGGAACGAGCAGTACTTC. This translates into CAISEFWTSGRARNEQYF.

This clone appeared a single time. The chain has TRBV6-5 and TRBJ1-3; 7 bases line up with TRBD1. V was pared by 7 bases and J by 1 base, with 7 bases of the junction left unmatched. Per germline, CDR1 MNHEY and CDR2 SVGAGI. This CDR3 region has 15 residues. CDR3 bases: TGTGCCAGCACAAACAGGGGTATTTCTGGAAACACCATATATTTT. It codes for CASTNRGISGNTIYF.

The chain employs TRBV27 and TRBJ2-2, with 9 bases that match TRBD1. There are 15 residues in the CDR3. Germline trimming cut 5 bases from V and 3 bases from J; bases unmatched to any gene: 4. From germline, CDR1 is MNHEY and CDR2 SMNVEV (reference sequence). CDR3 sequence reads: CASSRDRGDTGELFF. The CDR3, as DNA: TGTGCCAGCAGTCGTGACAGGGGGGACACCGGGGAGCTGTTTTTT.

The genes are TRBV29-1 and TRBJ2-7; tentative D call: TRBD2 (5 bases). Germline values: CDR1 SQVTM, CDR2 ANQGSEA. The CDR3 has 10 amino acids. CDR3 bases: TGCAGGAAGACTAACTACGAGCAGTACTTC. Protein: CRKTNYEQYF.

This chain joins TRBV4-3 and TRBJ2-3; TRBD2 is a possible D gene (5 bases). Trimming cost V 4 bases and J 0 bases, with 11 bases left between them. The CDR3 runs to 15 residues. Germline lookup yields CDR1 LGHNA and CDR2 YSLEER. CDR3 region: CASSRGRGSTDTQYF. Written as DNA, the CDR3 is TGCGCCAGCAGCCGTGGACGGGGTAGCACAGATACGCAGTATTTT.

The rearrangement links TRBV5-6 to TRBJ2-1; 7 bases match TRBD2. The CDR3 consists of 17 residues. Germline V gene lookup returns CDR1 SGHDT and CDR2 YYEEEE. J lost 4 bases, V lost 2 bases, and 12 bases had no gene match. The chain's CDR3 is CASSFDLGRVKYNEQFF. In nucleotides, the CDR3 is TGTGCCAGCAGCTTTGATTTGGGGAGGGTAAAGTACAATGAGCAGTTCTTC.

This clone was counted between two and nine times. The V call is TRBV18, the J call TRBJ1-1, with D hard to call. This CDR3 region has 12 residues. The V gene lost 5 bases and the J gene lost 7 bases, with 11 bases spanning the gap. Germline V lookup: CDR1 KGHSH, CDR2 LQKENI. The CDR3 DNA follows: TGTGCCAGCTCAAACCTGCAGGTTGAAGCTTTCTTT. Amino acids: CASSNLQVEAFF.

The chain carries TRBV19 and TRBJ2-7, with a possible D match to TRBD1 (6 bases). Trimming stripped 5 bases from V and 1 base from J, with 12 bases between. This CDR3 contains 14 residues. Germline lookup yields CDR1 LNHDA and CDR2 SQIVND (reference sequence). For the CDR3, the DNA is TGTGCCAGTAGTCAGGGGCGGATATCCTACGAGCAGTACTTC. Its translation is CASSQGRISYEQYF.

The CDR3 region is CASSPDRNYGYTF. As DNA, the CDR3 is TGTGCCAGCAGCCCGGACAGGAACTATGGCTACACCTTC. This chain connects TRBV7-8 to TRBJ1-2; TRBD1 matches at 7 bases. With V trimmed by 5 bases and J by 2 bases, 2 bases remained unmatched. The germline V gene encodes CDR1 SGHVS and CDR2 FQNEAQ. The CDR3 spans 13 residues.

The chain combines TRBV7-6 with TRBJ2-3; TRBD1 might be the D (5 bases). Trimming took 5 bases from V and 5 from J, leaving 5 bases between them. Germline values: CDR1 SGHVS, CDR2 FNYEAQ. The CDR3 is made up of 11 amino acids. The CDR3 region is CASSRGDTQYF. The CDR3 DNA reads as TGTGCCAGCAGCAGGGGAGATACGCAGTATTTT.

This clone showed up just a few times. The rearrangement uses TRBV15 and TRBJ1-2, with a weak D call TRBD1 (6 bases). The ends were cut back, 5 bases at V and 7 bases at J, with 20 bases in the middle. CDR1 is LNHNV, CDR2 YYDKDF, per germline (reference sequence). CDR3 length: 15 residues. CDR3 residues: CATSARRDTKRGYTF. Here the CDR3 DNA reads TGTGCCACCAGCGCCCGACGGGACACCAAGCGTGGCTACACCTTC. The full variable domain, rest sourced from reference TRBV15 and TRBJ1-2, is DAMVIQNPRYQVTQFGKPVTLSCSQTLNHNVMYWYQQKSSQAPKLLFHYYDKDFNNEADTPDNFQSRRPNTSFCFLDIRSPGLGDTAMYLCATSARRDTKRGYTFGSGTRLTVV.

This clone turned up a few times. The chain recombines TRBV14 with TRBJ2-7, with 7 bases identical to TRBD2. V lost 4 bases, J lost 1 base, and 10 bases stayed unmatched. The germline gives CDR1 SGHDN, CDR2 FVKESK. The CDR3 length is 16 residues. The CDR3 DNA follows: TGTGCCAGCAGCCCTAAGCGGGGTAGCTGGTCCTACGAGCAGTACTTC. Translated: CASSPKRGSWSYEQYF.

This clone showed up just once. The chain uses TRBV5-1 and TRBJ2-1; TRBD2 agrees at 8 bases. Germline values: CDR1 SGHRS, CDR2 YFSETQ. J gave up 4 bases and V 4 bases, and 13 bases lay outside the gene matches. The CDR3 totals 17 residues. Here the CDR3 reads CASSPPIAGREYNEQFF. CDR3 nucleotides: TGCGCCAGCAGCCCGCCAATAGCGGGGAGAGAATACAATGAGCAGTTCTTC.

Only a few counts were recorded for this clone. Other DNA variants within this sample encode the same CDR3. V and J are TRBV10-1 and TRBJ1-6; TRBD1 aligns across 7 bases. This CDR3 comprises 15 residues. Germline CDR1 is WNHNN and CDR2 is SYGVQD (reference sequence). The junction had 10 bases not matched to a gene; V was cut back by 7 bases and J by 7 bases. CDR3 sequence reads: CASITTGKGNSPLHF. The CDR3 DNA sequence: TGCGCCAGCATCACGACAGGGAAGGGGAATTCACCCCTCCACTTT.

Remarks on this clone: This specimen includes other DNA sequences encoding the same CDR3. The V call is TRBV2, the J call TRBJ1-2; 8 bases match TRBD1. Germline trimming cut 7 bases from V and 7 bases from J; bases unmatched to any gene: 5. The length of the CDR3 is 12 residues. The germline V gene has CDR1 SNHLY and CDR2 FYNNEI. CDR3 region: CASTGQGGGYTF. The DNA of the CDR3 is TGTGCCAGCACTGGACAGGGAGGTGGCTACACCTTC.

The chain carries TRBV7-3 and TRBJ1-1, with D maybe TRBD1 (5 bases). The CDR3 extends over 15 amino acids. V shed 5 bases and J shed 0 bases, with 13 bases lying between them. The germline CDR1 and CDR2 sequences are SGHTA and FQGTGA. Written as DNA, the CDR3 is TGTGCCAGCAGCCCCCAGGGTCAAATGAACACTGAAGCTTTCTTT. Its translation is CASSPQGQMNTEAFF. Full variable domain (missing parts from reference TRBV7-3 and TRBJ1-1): GAGVSQTPSNKVTEKGKYVELRCDPISGHTALYWYRQSLGQGPEFLIYFQGTGAADDSGLPNDRFFAVRPEGSVSTLKIQRTERGDSAVYLCASSPQGQMNTEAFFGQGTRLTVV.

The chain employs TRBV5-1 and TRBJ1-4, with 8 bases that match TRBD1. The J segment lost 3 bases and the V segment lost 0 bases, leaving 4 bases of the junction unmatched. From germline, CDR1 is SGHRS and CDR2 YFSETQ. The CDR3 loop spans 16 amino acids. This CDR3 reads CASSLAPQGANEKLFF. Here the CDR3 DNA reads TGCGCCAGCAGCTTGGCCCCACAGGGGGCTAATGAAAAACTGTTTTTT.

The CDR3 loop is CASSHGTGANEQFF. The CDR3 DNA is TGTGCCAGCAGCCATGGGACAGGGGCCAATGAGCAGTTCTTC. V and J are TRBV4-2 and TRBJ2-1; 10 bases agree with TRBD1. The CDR3 spans 14 residues. Germline V gene sequence: CDR1 LGHNA, CDR2 YNFKEQ. Trimming cost V 3 bases and J 6 bases; bases outside gene matches: 2.